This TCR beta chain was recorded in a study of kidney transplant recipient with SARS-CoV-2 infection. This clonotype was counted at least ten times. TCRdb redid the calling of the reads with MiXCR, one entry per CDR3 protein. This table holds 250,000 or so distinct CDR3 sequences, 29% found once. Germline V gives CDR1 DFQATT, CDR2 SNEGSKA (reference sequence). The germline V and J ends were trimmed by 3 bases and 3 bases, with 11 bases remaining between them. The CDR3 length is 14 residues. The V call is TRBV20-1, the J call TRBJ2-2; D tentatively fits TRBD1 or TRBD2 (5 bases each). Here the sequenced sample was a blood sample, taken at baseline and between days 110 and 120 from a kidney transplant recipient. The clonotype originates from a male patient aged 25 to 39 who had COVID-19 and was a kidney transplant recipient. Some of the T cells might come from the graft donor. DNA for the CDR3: TGCAGTGCTAGGCCCGGGACCGACACCGGGGAGCTGTTTTTT. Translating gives CSARPGTDTGELFF.